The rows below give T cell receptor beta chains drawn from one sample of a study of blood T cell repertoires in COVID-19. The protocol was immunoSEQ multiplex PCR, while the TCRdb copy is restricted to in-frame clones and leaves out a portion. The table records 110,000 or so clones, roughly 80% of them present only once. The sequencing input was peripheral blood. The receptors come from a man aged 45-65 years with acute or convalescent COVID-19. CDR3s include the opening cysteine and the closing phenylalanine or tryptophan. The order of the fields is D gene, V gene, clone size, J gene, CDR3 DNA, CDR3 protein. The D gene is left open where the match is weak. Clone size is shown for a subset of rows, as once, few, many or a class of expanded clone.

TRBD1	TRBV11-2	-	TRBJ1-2	TGTGCCAGCAGCTTAGATCCATCAGGGGGCGTATACGGGGGTGGCTACACCTTC	CASSLDPSGGVYGGGYTF
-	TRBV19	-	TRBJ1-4	TGTGCCGCCGGGGGGGCTCTTAATGAAAAACTGTTTTTT	CAAGGALNEKLFF
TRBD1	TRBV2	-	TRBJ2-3	TGTGCCAGCAGCCAGGACAGGGGAATAACAGATACGCAGTATTTT	CASSQDRGITDTQYF
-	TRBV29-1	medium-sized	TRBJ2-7	TGCAGCGTCCTCCGAGACAGTACCTACGAGCAGTACTTC	CSVLRDSTYEQYF
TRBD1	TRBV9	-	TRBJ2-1	TGTGCCAGCAGCACCAGACCGGGACAGAGAGACAATGAGCAGTTCTTC	CASSTRPGQRDNEQFF
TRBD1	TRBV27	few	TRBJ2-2	TGTGCCAGCAGTTTATCTAAAGGGGGCGTGGGGCGCACCGGGGAGCTGTTTTTT	CASSLSKGGVGRTGELFF
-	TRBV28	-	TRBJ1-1	TGTGCCAGCACTGGCAACACTGAAGCTTTCTTT	CASTGNTEAFF
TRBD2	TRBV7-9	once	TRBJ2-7	TGTGCCAGCAGTCCCCCCGGGACTAGCGGGAGGGAGCAGTACTTC	CASSPPGTSGREQYF
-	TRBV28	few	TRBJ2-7	TGTGCCAGCAGGAGAGATCCAAGACAGGCCTATGAATACGAGCAGTACTTC	CASRRDPRQAYEYEQYF
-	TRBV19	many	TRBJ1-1	TGTGCCAGTAGTAACAGTTGGATTTCTGACACTGAAGCTTTCTTT	CASSNSWISDTEAFF
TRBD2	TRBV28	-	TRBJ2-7	TGTGCCAGCAGTTTGGCCCACACTAGCGAGCCCCTGGAGCAGTACTTC	CASSLAHTSEPLEQYF
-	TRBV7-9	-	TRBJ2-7	TGTGCCAGCAGCCCCACTAATCGACGGTCCTCCTACTACGAGCAGTACTTC	CASSPTNRRSSYYEQYF
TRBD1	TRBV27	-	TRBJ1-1	TGTGCCAGCAGGGTCCCAGGGGGCACTGAAGCTTTCTTT	CASRVPGGTEAFF
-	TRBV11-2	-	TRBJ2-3	TGTGCCAGCAGCTTAGAATATAGCGGAGGGTACACAGATACGCAGTATTTT	CASSLEYSGGYTDTQYF
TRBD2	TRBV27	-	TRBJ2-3	TGTGCCAGCAGTTTAGAGCCAGGGACTAGCGGGAGAGGGAGCACAGATACGCAGTATTTT	CASSLEPGTSGRGSTDTQYF
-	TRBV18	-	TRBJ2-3	TGTGCCAGCTCCCTTACGGGGAGCACAGATACGCAGTATTTT	CASSLTGSTDTQYF
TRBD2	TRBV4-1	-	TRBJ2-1	TGCGCCAGCAGCCAAGAGCAGGGACTAGCGGGGTACAATGAGCAGTTCTTC	CASSQEQGLAGYNEQFF
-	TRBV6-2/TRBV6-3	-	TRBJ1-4	TGTGCCAGCAGTTACTCGGGGGCCCTCAATGAAAAACTGTTTTTT	CASSYSGALNEKLFF
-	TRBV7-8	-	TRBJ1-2	TGTGCCAGCACTCCCCCGGCGGGCTATGGCTACACCTTC	CASTPPAGYGYTF
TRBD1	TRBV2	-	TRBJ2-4	TGTGCCAGCAGACCGGGACAGGGGATGAACATTCAGTACTTC	CASRPGQGMNIQYF
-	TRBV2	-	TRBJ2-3	TGTGCCAGCAGTGAAGAGGGGGTCAGCACAGATACGCAGTATTTT	CASSEEGVSTDTQYF
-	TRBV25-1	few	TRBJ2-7	TGTGCCAGCAGTGAGGTGCAGGGCCCGAGCTACGAGCAGTACTTC	CASSEVQGPSYEQYF
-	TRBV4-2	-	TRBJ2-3	TGTGCCAGCAGCCTCAGCGGTGCTAGCACAGATACGCAGTATTTT	CASSLSGASTDTQYF
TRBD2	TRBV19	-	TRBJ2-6	TGTGCCAGTAGTACGACTAGCGGGGGGTCCTCTGGGGCCAACGTCCTGACTTTC	CASSTTSGGSSGANVLTF
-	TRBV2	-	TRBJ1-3	TGTGCCAGCAGTGAACGGGAACAAAGCCCTCTGGGATTT	CASSEREQSPLGF
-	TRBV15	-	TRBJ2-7	TGTGCCACCAGCAGAGAACGAGGGAGCTCCTACGAGCAGTACTTC	CATSRERGSSYEQYF
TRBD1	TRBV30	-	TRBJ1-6	TGTGCCTGGAGTATCGGGACAGCCATCCTCCACTTT	CAWSIGTAILHF
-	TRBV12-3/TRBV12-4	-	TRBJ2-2	TGTGCCAGCAGTTTCACTCCAACCGGGGAGCTGTTTTTT	CASSFTPTGELFF
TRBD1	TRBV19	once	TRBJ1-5	TGTGCCAGTAGTACACCTCAGGGGGCCCAGCCCCAGCATTTT	CASSTPQGAQPQHF
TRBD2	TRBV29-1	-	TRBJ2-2	TGCAGCGTTGAGGCAGGGGCTAGCGGGAGCAATAACGGGGAGCTGTTTTTT	CSVEAGASGSNNGELFF
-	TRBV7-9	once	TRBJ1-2	TGTGCCAGCTTCCTCTATGGCTACACCTTC	CASFLYGYTF
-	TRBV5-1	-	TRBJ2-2	TGCGCCAGCAGCACAGGAAACAGGGCCGGTAACACCGGGGAGCTGTTTTTT	CASSTGNRAGNTGELFF
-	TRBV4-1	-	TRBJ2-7	TGCGCCAGCAGCCAAGTGGAGGAGTCCTACGAGCAGTACTTC	CASSQVEESYEQYF
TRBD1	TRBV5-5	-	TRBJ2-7	TGTGCCAGCAGCTTGAGTCCCGGGACAGGGCTGCACGAGCAGTACTTC	CASSLSPGTGLHEQYF
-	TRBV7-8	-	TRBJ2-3	TGTGCCAGCAGCCCCAGCGTCACAGATACGCAGTATTTT	CASSPSVTDTQYF
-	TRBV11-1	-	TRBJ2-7	TGTGCCAGCAGCAACCCTTCCCTCCAGGGCTACGAGCAGTACTTC	CASSNPSLQGYEQYF
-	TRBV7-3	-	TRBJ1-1	TGTGCCAGCAGCTTAAATGCAGGGAACACTGAAGCTTTCTTT	CASSLNAGNTEAFF
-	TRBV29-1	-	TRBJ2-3	TGCAGCGTTTTCTCCCTGGATACGCAGTATTTT	CSVFSLDTQYF
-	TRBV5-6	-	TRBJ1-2	TGTGCCAGCAGCTTGATCAAGGAGTATGGCTACACCTTC	CASSLIKEYGYTF
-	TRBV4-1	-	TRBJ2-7	TGCGCCAGCAGCCAAGCCCCGACAGAAGGCTACGAGCAGTACTTC	CASSQAPTEGYEQYF
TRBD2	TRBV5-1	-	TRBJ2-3	TGCGCCAGCAGCTTGACTAGCGGCACAGATACGCAGTATTTT	CASSLTSGTDTQYF
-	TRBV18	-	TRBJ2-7	TGTGCCAGCTTGGCGGGTTACGAGCAGTACTTC	CASLAGYEQYF